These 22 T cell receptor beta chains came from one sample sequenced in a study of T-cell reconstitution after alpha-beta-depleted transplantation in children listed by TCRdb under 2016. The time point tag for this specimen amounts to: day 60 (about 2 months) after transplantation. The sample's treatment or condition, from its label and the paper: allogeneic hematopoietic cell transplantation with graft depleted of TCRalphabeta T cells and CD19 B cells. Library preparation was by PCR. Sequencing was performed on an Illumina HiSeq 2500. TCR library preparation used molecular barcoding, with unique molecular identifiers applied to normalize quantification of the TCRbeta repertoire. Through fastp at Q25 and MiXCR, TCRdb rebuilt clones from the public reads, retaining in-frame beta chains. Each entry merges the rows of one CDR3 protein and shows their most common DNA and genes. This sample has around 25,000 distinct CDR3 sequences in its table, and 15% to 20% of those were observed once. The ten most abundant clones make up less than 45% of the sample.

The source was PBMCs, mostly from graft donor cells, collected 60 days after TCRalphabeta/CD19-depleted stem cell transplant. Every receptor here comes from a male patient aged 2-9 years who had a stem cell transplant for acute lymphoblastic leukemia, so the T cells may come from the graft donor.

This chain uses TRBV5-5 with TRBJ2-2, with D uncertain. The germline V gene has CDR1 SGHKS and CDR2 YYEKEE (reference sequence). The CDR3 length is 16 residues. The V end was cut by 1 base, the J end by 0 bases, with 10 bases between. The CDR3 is CASSLLVGANTGELFF. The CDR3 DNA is TGTGCCAGCAGCTTGTTGGTTGGGGCGAACACCGGGGAGCTGTTTTTT.

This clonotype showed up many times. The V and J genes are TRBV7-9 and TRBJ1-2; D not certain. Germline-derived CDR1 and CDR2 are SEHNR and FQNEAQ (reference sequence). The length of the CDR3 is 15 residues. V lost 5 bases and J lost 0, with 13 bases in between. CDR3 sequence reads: CASSPRAASNYGYTF. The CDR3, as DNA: TGTGCCAGCAGCCCCCGGGCGGCTTCTAACTATGGCTACACCTTC.

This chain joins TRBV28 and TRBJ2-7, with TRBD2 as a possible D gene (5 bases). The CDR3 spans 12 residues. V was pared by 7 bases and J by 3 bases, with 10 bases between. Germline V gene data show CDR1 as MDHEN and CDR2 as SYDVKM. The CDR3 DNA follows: TGTGCCAGCACCCTCAGCGGCTACGAGCAGTACTTC. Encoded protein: CASTLSGYEQYF.

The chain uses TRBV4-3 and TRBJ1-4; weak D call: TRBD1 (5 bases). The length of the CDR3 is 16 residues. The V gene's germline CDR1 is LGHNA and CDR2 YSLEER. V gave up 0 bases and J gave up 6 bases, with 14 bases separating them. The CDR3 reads CASSQDSLQGYEKLFF. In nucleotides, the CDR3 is TGCGCCAGCAGCCAAGATTCCTTGCAGGGTTATGAAAAACTGTTTTTT.

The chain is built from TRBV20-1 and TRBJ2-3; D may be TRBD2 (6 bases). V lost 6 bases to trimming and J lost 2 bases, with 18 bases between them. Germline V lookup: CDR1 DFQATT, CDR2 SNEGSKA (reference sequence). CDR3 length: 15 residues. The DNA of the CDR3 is TGCAGTGCCGCTACTTTAGCGGCCCTCACAGATACGCAGTATTTT. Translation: CSAATLAALTDTQYF.

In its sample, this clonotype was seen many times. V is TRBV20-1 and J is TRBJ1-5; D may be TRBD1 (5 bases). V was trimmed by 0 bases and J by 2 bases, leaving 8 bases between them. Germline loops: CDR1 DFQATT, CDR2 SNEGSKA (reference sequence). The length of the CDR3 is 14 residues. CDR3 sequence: CSARDKQGNQPQHF. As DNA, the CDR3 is TGCAGTGCTAGAGATAAACAGGGCAATCAGCCCCAGCATTTT.

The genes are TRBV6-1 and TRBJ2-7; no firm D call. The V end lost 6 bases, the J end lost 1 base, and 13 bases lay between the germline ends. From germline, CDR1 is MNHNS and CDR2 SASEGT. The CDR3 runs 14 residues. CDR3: CASRPRISSYEQYF. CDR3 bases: TGTGCCAGCAGACCCAGGATTTCTTCCTACGAGCAGTACTTC.

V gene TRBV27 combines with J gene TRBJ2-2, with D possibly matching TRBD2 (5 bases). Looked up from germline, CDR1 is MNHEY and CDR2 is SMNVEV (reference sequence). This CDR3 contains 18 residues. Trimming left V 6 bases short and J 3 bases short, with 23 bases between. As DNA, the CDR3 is TGTGCCAGCAGCTCCCCTCCCGGACTCGATACCCACACCGGGGAGCTGTTTTTT. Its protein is CASSSPPGLDTHTGELFF.

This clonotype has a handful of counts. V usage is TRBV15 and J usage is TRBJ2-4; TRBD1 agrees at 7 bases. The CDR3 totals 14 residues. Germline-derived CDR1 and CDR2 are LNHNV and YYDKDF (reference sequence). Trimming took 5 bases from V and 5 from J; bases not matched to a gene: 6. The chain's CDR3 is CATSADRSQNIQYF. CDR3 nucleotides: TGTGCCACCAGCGCGGACAGGTCCCAAAACATTCAGTACTTC.

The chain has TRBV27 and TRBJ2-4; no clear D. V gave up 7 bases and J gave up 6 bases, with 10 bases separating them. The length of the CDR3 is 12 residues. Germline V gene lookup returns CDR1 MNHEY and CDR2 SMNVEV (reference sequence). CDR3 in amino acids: CASKGDINIQYF. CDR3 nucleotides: TGTGCCAGCAAGGGTGATATAAACATTCAGTACTTC.

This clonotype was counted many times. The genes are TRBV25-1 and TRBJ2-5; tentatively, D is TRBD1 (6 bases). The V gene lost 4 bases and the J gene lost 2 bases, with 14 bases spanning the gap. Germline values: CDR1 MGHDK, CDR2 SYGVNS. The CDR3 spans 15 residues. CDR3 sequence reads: CASSARQVGQETQYF. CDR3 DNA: TGTGCCAGCAGTGCCCGACAGGTGGGACAAGAGACCCAGTACTTC. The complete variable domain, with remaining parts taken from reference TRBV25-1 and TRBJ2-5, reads EADIYQTPRYLVIGTGKKITLECSQTMGHDKMYWYQQDPGMELHLIHYSYGVNSTEKGDLSSESTVSRIRTEHFPLTLESARPSHTSQYLCASSARQVGQETQYFGPGTRLLVL.

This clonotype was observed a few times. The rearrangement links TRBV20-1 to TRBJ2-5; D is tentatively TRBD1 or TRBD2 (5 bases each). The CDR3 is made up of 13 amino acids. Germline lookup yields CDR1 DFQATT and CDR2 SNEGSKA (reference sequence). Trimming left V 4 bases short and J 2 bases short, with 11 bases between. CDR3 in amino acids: CSAIGAFQETQYF. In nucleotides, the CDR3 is TGCAGTGCTATCGGGGCGTTTCAAGAGACCCAGTACTTC.

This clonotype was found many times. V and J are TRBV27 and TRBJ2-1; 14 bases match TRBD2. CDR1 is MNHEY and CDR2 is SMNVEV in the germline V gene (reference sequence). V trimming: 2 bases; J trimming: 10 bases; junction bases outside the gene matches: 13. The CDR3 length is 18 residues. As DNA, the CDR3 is TGTGCCAGCAGTTTAACCCGCCCGACTAGCGGGGGGGCACGGGAGCAGTTCTTC. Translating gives CASSLTRPTSGGAREQFF.

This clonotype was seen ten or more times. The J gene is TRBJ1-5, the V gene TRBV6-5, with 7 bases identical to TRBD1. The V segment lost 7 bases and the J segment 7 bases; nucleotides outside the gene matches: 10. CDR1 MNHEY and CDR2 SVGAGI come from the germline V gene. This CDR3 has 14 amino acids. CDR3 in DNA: TGTGCCAGCACCATTCACGACAGGGAACAGCCCCAGCATTTT. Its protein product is CASTIHDREQPQHF.

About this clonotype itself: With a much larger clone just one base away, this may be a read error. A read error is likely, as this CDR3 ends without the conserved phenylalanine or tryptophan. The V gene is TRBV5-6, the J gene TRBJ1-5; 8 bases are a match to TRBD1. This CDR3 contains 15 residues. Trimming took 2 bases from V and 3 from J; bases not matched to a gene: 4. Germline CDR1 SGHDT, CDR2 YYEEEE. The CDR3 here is CASSFGTGLNQPQHC. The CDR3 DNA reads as TGTGCCAGCAGCTTCGGGACAGGACTCAATCAGCCCCAGCATTGT.

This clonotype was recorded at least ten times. The CDR3 loop is CASSWTMAFLDEQYF. CDR3 DNA sequence: TGTGCCAGCAGTTGGACGATGGCCTTCCTGGACGAGCAGTACTTC. The chain has TRBV12-3 or TRBV12-4 and TRBJ2-7; D is unresolved. The germline V and J ends were trimmed by 4 bases and 5 bases, with 18 bases remaining between them. The CDR3 has 15 amino acids.

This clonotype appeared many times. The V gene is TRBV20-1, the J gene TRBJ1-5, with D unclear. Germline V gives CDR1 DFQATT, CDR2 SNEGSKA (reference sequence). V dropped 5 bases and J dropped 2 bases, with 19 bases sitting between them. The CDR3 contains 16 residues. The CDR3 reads CSAPRSAGFGNQPQHF. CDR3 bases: TGCAGTGCTCCAAGGTCGGCAGGATTCGGCAATCAGCCCCAGCATTTT.

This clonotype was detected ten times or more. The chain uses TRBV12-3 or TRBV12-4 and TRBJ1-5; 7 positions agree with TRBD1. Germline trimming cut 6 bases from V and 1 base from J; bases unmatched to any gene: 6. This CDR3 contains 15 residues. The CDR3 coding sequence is TGTGCCAGCAGCCTACAGGGGAACAGCAATCAGCCCCAGCATTTT. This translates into CASSLQGNSNQPQHF.

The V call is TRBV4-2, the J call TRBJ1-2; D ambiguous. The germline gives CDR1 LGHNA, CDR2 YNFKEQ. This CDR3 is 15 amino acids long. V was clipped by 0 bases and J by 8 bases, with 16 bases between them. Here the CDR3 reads CASSQDLRPLGGYTF. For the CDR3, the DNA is TGTGCCAGCAGCCAAGATTTACGGCCCCTGGGGGGCTACACCTTC.

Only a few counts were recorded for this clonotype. DNA of the CDR3: TGTGCCAGCTCACCTAATACGGCAGGTGGGGCCAACGTCCTGACTTTC. Its protein product is CASSPNTAGGANVLTF. The V gene is TRBV18, the J gene TRBJ2-6, with D unresolved. V lost 3 bases, J lost 3 bases, and 12 bases lay in between. CDR1 and CDR2 from the germline V gene are KGHSH and LQKENI. The CDR3 totals 16 residues.

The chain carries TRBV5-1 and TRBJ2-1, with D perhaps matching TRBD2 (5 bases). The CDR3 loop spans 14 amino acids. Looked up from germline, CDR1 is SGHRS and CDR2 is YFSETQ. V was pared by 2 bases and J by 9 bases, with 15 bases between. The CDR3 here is CASSFEGRLGEQFF. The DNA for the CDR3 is TGCGCCAGCAGCTTTGAGGGCCGTCTCGGTGAGCAGTTCTTC.

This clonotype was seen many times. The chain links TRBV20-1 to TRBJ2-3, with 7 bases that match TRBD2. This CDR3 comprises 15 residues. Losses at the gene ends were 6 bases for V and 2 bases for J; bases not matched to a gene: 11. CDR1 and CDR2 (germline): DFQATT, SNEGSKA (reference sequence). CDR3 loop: CSATWLAENTDTQYF. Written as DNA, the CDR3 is TGCAGTGCCACGTGGCTAGCGGAAAACACAGATACGCAGTATTTT.